This TCR beta chain derives from a study of OX40 agonist ivuxolimab in advanced cancers. Looked up from germline, CDR1 is KGHSH and CDR2 is LQKENI. V shed 3 bases, J shed 7 bases, and the junction held 14 bases outside the gene matches. This CDR3 is built from 16 residues. This clone was recorded only once. TCRdb keeps only in-frame clones here, not all; method: immunoSEQ multiplex PCR. The table shows roughly 100,000 clones, with about 80% occurring only once. The chain joins TRBV18 to TRBJ2-7; 8 bases fit TRBD2. Sequenced material: CD4+ or CD8+ T cells sorted from blood, taken in a trial of the OX40 agonist ivuxolimab. This clonotype was obtained from an adult with an advanced solid tumor such as melanoma, head and neck, liver or kidney cancer. The CDR3 region is CASSPVAGGPGGEQYF. The CDR3 coding sequence is TGTGCCAGCTCACCTGTGGCGGGAGGCCCCGGAGGGGAGCAGTACTTC.